Shown below are 27 T cell receptor beta chains from a single sample sequenced in a study of OX40 agonist ivuxolimab in advanced cancers. Here immunoSEQ multiplex PCR was the method, and the copy in TCRdb shows in-frame clones only, minus some. The sample yields roughly 67,000 clones, around nine tenths seen once. The sequencing used CD4+ or CD8+ T cells sorted from blood, collected in a trial of the OX40 agonist ivuxolimab. These receptors came from an adult with an advanced solid tumor such as melanoma, head and neck, liver or kidney cancer.

The chain combines TRBV7-9 with TRBJ2-5, with 8 bases matching TRBD1. V was pared by 6 bases and J by 5 bases, with 8 bases of the junction left unmatched. CDR1 and CDR2 from the germline V gene are SEHNR and FQNEAQ (reference sequence). The CDR3 runs 14 residues. The CDR3 spells CASSFGQGLETQYF. The DNA of the CDR3 is TGTGCCAGCAGTTTCGGACAGGGCTTGGAGACCCAGTACTTC. The full variable domain, its missing parts supplied by reference TRBV7-9 and TRBJ2-5, is DTGVSQNPRHKITKRGQNVTFRCDPISEHNRLYWYRQTLGQGPEFLTYFQNEAQLEKSRLLSDRFSAERPKGSFSTLEIQRTEQGDSAMYLCASSFGQGLETQYFGPGTRLLVL.

The gene calls are TRBV6-5 and TRBJ2-7, with D possibly TRBD1 on 5 matching bases. V was shortened by 6 bases and J by 3 bases, with 18 bases between the two germline ends. Germline V gives CDR1 MNHEY, CDR2 SVGAGI. CDR3 length: 15 residues. The CDR3 coding sequence is TGTGCCAGCAGGGCCCGCCAGGGTACACACTACGAGCAGTACTTC. Translated, it gives CASRARQGTHYEQYF.

A note on this clone: The junction and the germline gene differ at one end; a read error may be behind it. The V call is TRBV28, the J call TRBJ2-5, with a weak D call TRBD1 (5 bases). Germline loops: CDR1 MDHEN, CDR2 SYDVKM. This CDR3 comprises 16 residues. In DNA form, the CDR3 reads TGTGCCAGCAGAAAAAGACCCAGGGAAGGGCAAGGGACCCAGTACTTC. Protein: CASRKRPREGQGTQYF.

The rearrangement joins TRBV18 to TRBJ2-5; 9 nucleotides align to TRBD2. Germline lookup yields CDR1 KGHSH and CDR2 LQKENI. This CDR3 comprises 16 residues. V lost 3 bases and J lost 3; bases outside the gene matches: 8. CDR3 sequence reads: CASSPRLASGEETQYF. The CDR3, as DNA: TGTGCCAGCTCACCTAGATTGGCTAGCGGGGAAGAGACCCAGTACTTC.

This clone was seen a few times. V is TRBV10-3 and J is TRBJ2-7; TRBD2 matches 7 bases. Germline CDR1 ENHRY, CDR2 SYGVKD. J gave up 5 bases and V 6 bases, and 7 bases lay outside the gene matches. The CDR3 covers 13 residues. Here the CDR3 DNA reads TGTGCCATCAGACCCCACGGGGGGAACGAGCAGTACTTC. Its protein is CAIRPHGGNEQYF.

The chain combines TRBV25-1 with TRBJ2-7; 7 bases map to TRBD1. The CDR3 contains 13 residues. Germline V gene lookup returns CDR1 MGHDK and CDR2 SYGVNS. V lost 4 bases to trimming and J lost 0 bases; unmatched junction nucleotides: 0. The CDR3 reads CASSAGGSYEQYF. Here the CDR3 DNA reads TGTGCCAGCAGTGCAGGGGGCTCCTACGAGCAGTACTTC.

There are a few counts of this clone. This chain's CDR3 is CASSVGTALNQPQHF. The CDR3 nucleotides are TGTGCCAGCAGTGTAGGGACAGCCCTAAATCAGCCCCAGCATTTT. V is TRBV2 and J is TRBJ1-5, with 7 nucleotides matching TRBD1. The CDR3 length is 15 residues. V gave up 4 bases and J gave up 4 bases; unmatched junction bases: 7. CDR1 and CDR2 (germline): SNHLY, FYNNEI.

This rearrangement joins TRBV7-6 to TRBJ2-2; maybe TRBD2 (6 bases). Germline loops: CDR1 SGHVS, CDR2 FNYEAQ. The CDR3 extends over 17 amino acids. The V gene lost 5 bases and the J gene lost 0 bases, with 16 bases spanning the gap. The CDR3 coding sequence is TGTGCCAGCAGCCGGACTATTCTAACGGCGAACACCGGGGAGCTGTTTTTT. Protein product: CASSRTILTANTGELFF.

The chain uses TRBV27 and TRBJ2-7; tentatively, D is TRBD1 (6 bases). The CDR3 extends over 12 amino acids. Germline V gene lookup returns CDR1 MNHEY and CDR2 SMNVEV (reference sequence). V was clipped by 6 bases and J by 2 bases, with 8 bases between them. The CDR3, as DNA: TGTGCCAGCAGGGACAGAACCTACGAGCAGTACTTC. Translating it yields CASRDRTYEQYF.

CDR3 DNA sequence: TGTGCCAGCAGTCTACGGACTAGCGGGAACTCCTACAATGAGCAGTTCTTC. This encodes CASSLRTSGNSYNEQFF. This chain uses TRBV27 with TRBJ2-1, with 12 bases aligning to TRBD2. The CDR3 covers 17 residues. Trimming took 5 bases from V and 0 from J; bases not matched to a gene: 5. The germline V gene encodes CDR1 MNHEY and CDR2 SMNVEV (reference sequence).

CDR3: CASSPGEGIQETQYF. CDR3 nucleotide sequence: TGTGCCAGCAGCCCAGGGGAGGGAATCCAAGAGACCCAGTACTTC. The genes are TRBV11-3 and TRBJ2-5; maybe TRBD2 (7 bases). Trimming removed 5 bases from V and 1 base from J, with 14 bases in between. This CDR3 spans 15 amino acids. Germline assignment: CDR1 SGHNT and CDR2 YENEEA.

The V gene is TRBV18, the J gene TRBJ2-7; 10 nucleotides align to TRBD2. This CDR3 contains 15 residues. Germline V gives CDR1 KGHSH, CDR2 LQKENI. Trimming cost V 1 base and J 7 bases; bases outside gene matches: 7. CDR3 in amino acids: CASSPQFGTSAEQYF. The DNA for the CDR3 is TGTGCCAGCTCACCACAATTCGGGACTAGCGCGGAGCAGTACTTC.

V usage is TRBV23-1 and J usage is TRBJ2-7; no definite D call. TRBV23-1 is placed among ORFs of uncertain function. This CDR3 is 16 amino acids long. The germline V and J ends were trimmed by 0 bases and 4 bases, with 16 bases remaining between them. Written as DNA, the CDR3 is TGCGCCAGCAGTCAATCGGCGGCAAAGCAACCTTACGAGCAGTACTTC. Its translation is CASSQSAAKQPYEQYF.

CDR3 sequence (DNA): TGTGCCATCAGTCCCGCGACAGGGTTGGGTGGGGCCAACGTCCTGACTTTC. This codes for CAISPATGLGGANVLTF. The chain has TRBV10-3 and TRBJ2-6; 7 nucleotides match TRBD1. CDR1 is ENHRY and CDR2 is SYGVKD in the germline V gene. V gave up 5 bases and J gave up 3 bases; unmatched junction bases: 10. The CDR3 runs 17 residues.

This clone was detected once. The genes are TRBV2 and TRBJ2-3, with 9 bases matching TRBD2. Per the germline V gene, CDR1 is SNHLY and CDR2 is FYNNEI. The CDR3 runs to 18 residues. The V and J ends lost 1 base and 0 bases, in that order; junction bases with no gene match: 8. CDR3 amino acids: CASSEVTLAGTSTDTQYF. The CDR3 DNA sequence: TGTGCCAGCAGTGAAGTCACGCTAGCGGGAACTAGCACAGATACGCAGTATTTT.

V and J are TRBV2 and TRBJ2-1; the D is unclear. The CDR3 is 12 amino acids. Trimming left V 4 bases short and J 5 bases short, with 6 bases between. Germline V lookup: CDR1 SNHLY, CDR2 FYNNEI. CDR3: CASSGDHNEQFF. The CDR3 DNA reads TGTGCCAGCAGTGGGGATCACAATGAGCAGTTCTTC.

V gene TRBV15 combines with J gene TRBJ1-5, with D hard to call. This CDR3 spans 15 amino acids. Trimming shortened V by 5 bases and J by 0 bases, and 11 bases separated the two germline ends. Germline loops: CDR1 LNHNV, CDR2 YYDKDF (reference sequence). CDR3 protein: CATSRGLYSNQPQHF. The CDR3 nucleotides are TGTGCCACCAGCCGCGGGTTATATAGCAATCAGCCCCAGCATTTT.

CDR3 sequence reads: CASNRILLGDTQYF. CDR3 sequence (DNA): TGTGCCAGCAACAGGATCCTGCTAGGAGATACGCAGTATTTT. The chain is built from TRBV6-1 and TRBJ2-3; the D gene is possibly TRBD1 (5 bases). This CDR3 comprises 14 residues. CDR1 and CDR2 (germline): MNHNS, SASEGT. V shed 7 bases and J shed 5 bases, with 16 bases lying between them.

The gene calls are TRBV27 and TRBJ2-5; 8 positions agree with TRBD1. Germline CDR1 and CDR2: MNHEY and SMNVEV (reference sequence). This CDR3 contains 18 residues. Unmatched junction bases numbered 16, after V lost 3 bases and J lost 4 bases. CDR3 protein: CASSFKDRVRGRGETQYF. The CDR3 region has the DNA TGTGCCAGCAGTTTCAAGGACAGGGTAAGGGGGAGAGGAGAGACCCAGTACTTC.

The V gene is TRBV28, the J gene TRBJ1-6; D is unresolved. Per the germline V gene, CDR1 is MDHEN and CDR2 is SYDVKM. The CDR3 is 13 amino acids. Trimming stripped 7 bases from V and 10 bases from J, with 14 bases between. This CDR3 is CASKPSSGSPLHF. CDR3 sequence (DNA): TGTGCCAGCAAGCCCAGTAGTGGGTCACCCCTCCACTTT. Filled out from reference TRBV28 and TRBJ1-6, the complete variable domain reads DVKVTQSSRYLVKRTGEKVFLECVQDMDHENMFWYRQDPGLGLRLIYFSYDVKMKEKGDIPEGYSVSREKKERFSLILESASTNQTSMYLCASKPSSGSPLHFGNGTRLTVT.

This clone occurred once. The V and J genes are TRBV5-1 and TRBJ2-7; perhaps TRBD1 as D (6 bases). This CDR3 is 12 amino acids long. The V end was cut by 1 base, the J end by 5 bases, with 7 bases between. Germline CDR1 SGHRS, CDR2 YFSETQ. The CDR3 is CASSLTGNEQYF. DNA for the CDR3: TGCGCCAGCAGCTTGACAGGGAACGAGCAGTACTTC.

This chain joins TRBV4-2 and TRBJ1-2, with D unclear. The CDR3 has 18 amino acids. Germline assignment: CDR1 LGHNA and CDR2 YNFKEQ. V lost 0 bases, J lost 2 bases, and 19 bases lay in between. CDR3 sequence reads: CASSQDYGKPYDNYGYTF. CDR3 coding DNA: TGTGCCAGCAGCCAAGATTACGGCAAACCATATGACAACTATGGCTACACCTTC.

The gene calls are TRBV12-5 and TRBJ2-7; no firm D call. This CDR3 is 13 amino acids long. Per the germline V gene, CDR1 is LGHNT and CDR2 is FRNRAP. The V gene lost 4 bases and the J gene lost 6 bases, with 13 bases spanning the gap. The CDR3 nucleotides are TGTGCTAGTGGTTGGATGGGATGGTCCGAGCAGTACTTC. Encoded protein: CASGWMGWSEQYF.

This chain joins TRBV5-1 and TRBJ2-3; TRBD2 matches 7 bases. The CDR3 totals 16 residues. The germline CDR1 and CDR2 sequences are SGHRS and YFSETQ. The V segment lost 0 bases and the J segment 1 base; nucleotides outside the gene matches: 5. CDR3 residues: CASSLGLALGTDTQYF. CDR3 bases: TGCGCCAGCAGCTTGGGACTAGCATTAGGCACAGATACGCAGTATTTT.

The chain uses TRBV6-1 and TRBJ2-1, with D possibly TRBD2 on 5 matching bases. The germline gives CDR1 MNHNS, CDR2 SASEGT. CDR3 length equals 16 residues. Trimming removed 4 bases from V and 0 bases from J, with 13 bases in between. The CDR3 nucleotides read TGTGCCAGCAGTGGATCTAGCCCCCTCTCCTACAATGAGCAGTTCTTC. It specifies CASSGSSPLSYNEQFF.

This clone was counted a few times. This chain joins TRBV27 and TRBJ2-3; D may be TRBD1 (6 bases). V was shortened by 6 bases and J by 4 bases, with 14 bases between the two germline ends. The CDR3 runs to 14 residues. Per germline, CDR1 MNHEY and CDR2 SMNVEV (reference sequence). The CDR3 loop reads CASSLNRQADTQYF. CDR3 DNA: TGTGCCAGCAGCCTGAATAGACAGGCAGATACGCAGTATTTT.

This chain connects TRBV28 to TRBJ1-2, with 10 bases identical to TRBD1. Germline V gene data show CDR1 as MDHEN and CDR2 as SYDVKM. Germline trimming cut 4 bases from V and 5 bases from J; bases unmatched to any gene: 4. The CDR3 totals 14 residues. The CDR3, as DNA: TGTGCCAGCAGTTCCGGGACAGGGGTATATGGCTACACCTTC. Translating it yields CASSSGTGVYGYTF.